The entry below describes one T cell receptor beta chain. Its antigen is undetermined. Measured with immunoSEQ multiplex PCR; TCRdb has only the in-frame clones, and not every one. The table lists fewer than 110,000 clones, 87% of them singletons. V was pared by 4 bases and J by 0 bases, with 13 bases between. The germline V gene has CDR1 SQVTM and CDR2 ANQGSEA. This CDR3 comprises 15 residues. The data originate from a study of graft-versus-host responses after intestinal transplantation. In the study overall: Each transplant was multivisceral, liver-intestinal, or isolated intestinal. After anti-thymocyte globulin induction, recipients took tacrolimus and steroids for roughly three years. Findings and caveats of the study: GvH clones were found in recipient marrow; some appeared first in ileum or blood. Allografts carried high graft-versus-host to host-versus-graft clonal ratios in patients having graft-donor T cell macrochimerism.

J is TRBJ1-3 and V is TRBV29-1; D unclear. Material: unstimulated CD4+ T cells sorted from spleen or lymph node cells, obtained before transplant. The receptor was isolated from a human donor who was the organ donor for an intestinal transplant. The CDR3 sequence is CSVATGSDSGNTIYF. The CDR3 coding sequence is TGCAGCGTTGCAACCGGGTCCGACTCTGGAAACACCATATATTTT.